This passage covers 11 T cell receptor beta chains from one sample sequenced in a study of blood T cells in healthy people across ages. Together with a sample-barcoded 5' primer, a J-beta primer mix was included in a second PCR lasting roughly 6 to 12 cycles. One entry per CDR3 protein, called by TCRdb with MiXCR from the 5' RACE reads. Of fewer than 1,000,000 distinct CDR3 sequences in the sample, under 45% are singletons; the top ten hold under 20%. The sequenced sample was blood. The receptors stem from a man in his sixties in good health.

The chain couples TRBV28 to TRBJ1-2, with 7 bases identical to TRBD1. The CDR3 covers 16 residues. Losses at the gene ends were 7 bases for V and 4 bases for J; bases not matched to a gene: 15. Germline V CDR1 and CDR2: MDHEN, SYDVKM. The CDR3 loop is CASISSAKGASYGYTF. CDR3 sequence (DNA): TGTGCCAGCATCTCGAGCGCCAAGGGGGCGAGCTATGGCTACACCTTC.

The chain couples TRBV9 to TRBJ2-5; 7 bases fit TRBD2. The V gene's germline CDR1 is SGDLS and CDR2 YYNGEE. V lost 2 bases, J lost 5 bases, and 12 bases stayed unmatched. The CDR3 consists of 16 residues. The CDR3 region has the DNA TGTGCCAGCAGCGTCAGACTAGCAGGCGGGTTGGAGACCCAGTACTTC. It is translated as CASSVRLAGGLETQYF.

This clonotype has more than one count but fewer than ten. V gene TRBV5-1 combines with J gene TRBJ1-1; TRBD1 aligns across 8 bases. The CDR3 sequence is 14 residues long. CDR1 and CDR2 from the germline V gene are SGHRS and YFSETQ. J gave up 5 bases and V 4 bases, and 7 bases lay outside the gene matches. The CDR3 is CASSVQGARTEAFF. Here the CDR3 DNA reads TGCGCCAGCAGCGTCCAGGGGGCGCGGACTGAAGCTTTCTTT.

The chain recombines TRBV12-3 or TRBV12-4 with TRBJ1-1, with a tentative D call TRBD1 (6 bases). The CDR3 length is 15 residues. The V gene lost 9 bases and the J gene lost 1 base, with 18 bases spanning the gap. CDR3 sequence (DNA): TGTGCCAGTAGTCCAGGGGACACGGGGAACACTGAAGCTTTCTTT. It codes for CASSPGDTGNTEAFF.

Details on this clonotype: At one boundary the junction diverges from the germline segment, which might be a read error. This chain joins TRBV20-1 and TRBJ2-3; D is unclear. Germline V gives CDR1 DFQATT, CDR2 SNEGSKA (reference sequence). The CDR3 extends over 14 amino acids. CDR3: CSARDLGPTDTRYF. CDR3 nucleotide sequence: TGCAGTGCTAGAGATCTGGGCCCCACAGATACGCGGTATTTT.

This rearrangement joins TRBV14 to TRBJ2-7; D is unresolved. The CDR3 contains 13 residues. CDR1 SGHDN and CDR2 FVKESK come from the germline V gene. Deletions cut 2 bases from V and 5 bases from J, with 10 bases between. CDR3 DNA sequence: TGTGCCAGCAGCCAACAAAGGGCCCACGAGCAGTACTTC. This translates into CASSQQRAHEQYF.

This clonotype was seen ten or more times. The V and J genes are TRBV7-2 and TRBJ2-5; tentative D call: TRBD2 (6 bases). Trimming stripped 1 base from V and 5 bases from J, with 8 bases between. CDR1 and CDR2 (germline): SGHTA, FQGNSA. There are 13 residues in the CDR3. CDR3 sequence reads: CASSLGGRETQYF. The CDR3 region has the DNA TGTGCCAGCAGCTTAGGGGGGAGGGAGACCCAGTACTTC.

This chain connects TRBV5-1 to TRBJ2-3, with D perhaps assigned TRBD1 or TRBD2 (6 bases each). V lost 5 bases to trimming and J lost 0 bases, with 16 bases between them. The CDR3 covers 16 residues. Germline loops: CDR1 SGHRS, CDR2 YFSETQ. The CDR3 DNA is TGCGCCAGCAGTATAAGGGGGGAAAGTAGCACAGATACGCAGTATTTT. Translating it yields CASSIRGESSTDTQYF. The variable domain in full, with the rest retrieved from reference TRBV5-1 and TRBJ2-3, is KAGVTQTPRYLIKTRGQQVTLSCSPISGHRSVSWYQQTPGQGLQFLFEYFSETQRNKGNFPGRFSGRQFSNSRSEMNVSTLELGDSALYLCASSIRGESSTDTQYFGPGTRLTVL.

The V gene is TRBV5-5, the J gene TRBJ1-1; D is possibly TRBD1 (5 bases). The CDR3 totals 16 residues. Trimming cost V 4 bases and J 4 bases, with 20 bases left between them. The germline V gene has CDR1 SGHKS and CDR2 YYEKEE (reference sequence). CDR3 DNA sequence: TGTGCCAGCAGCCCACCGGGTTTGGGGACGAGCACTGAAGCTTTCTTT. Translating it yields CASSPPGLGTSTEAFF.

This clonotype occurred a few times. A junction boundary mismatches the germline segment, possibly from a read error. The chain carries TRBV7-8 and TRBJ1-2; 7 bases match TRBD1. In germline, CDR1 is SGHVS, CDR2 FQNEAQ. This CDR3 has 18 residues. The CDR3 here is CANSLTRLRQGANYGYTF. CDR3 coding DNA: TGCGCCAACAGCTTAACCCGATTACGACAGGGCGCTAACTATGGCTACACCTTC.

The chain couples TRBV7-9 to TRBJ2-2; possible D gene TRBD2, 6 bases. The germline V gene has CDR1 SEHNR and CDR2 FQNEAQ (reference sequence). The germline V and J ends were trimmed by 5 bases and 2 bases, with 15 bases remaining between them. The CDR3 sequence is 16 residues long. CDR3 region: CASSHEGLANTGELFF. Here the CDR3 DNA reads TGTGCCAGCAGCCACGAGGGACTGGCCAACACCGGGGAGCTGTTTTTT.